This T cell receptor (beta chain) was retrieved from a study of long-term antiretroviral therapy in people with HIV. A note on this clone: Its matching antigen is unknown.

Study observations and caveats: Despite increasing after ART, diversity remained lower than that of transplant donor controls.

J lost 4 bases, V lost 2 bases, and 4 bases had no gene match. The CDR3 spans 14 residues. Germline CDR1 and CDR2: SEHNR and FQNEAQ (reference sequence). Assay version v3.0 of immunoSEQ was used, and it was run at survey level. Data came from immunoSEQ multiplex PCR; TCRdb stores just in-frame clones and leaves some out. The table includes tens of thousands of clones, more than 65% detected once. The V and J genes are TRBV7-9 and TRBJ2-7; 8 bases align to TRBD1. The input for sequencing was unsorted PBMCs, taken 0.5 years after starting antiretroviral therapy. The sequence was collected from a woman aged 40-49 years with HIV. The CDR3 DNA follows: TGTGCCAGCAGCTTAACAGGGGGAGGATACGAGCAGTACTTC. This gives the protein CASSLTGGGYEQYF.